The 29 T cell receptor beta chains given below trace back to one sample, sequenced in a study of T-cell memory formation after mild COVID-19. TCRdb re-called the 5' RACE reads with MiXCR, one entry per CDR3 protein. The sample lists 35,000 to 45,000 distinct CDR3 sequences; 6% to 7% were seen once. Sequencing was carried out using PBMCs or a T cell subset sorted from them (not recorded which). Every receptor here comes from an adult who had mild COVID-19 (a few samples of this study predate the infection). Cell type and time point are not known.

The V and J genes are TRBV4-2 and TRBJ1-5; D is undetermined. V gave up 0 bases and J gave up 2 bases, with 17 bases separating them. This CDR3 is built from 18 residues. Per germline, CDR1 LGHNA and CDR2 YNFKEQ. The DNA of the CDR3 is TGTGCCAGCAGCCAAGACTATAGGCAAGGGTCCCGCAATCAGCCCCAGCATTTT. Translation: CASSQDYRQGSRNQPQHF.

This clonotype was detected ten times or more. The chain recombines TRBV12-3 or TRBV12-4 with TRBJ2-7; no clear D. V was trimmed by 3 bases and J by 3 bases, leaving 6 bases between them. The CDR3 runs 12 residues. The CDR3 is CASSLVSYEQYF. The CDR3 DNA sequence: TGTGCCAGCAGTTTGGTTAGCTACGAGCAGTACTTC.

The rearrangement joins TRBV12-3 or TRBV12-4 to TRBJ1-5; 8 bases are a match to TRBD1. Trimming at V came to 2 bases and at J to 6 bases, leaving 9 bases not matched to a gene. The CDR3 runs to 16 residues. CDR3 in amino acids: CASSLTTGVGFQPQHF. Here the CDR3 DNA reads TGTGCCAGCAGTTTAACGACAGGGGTGGGGTTTCAGCCCCAGCATTTT.

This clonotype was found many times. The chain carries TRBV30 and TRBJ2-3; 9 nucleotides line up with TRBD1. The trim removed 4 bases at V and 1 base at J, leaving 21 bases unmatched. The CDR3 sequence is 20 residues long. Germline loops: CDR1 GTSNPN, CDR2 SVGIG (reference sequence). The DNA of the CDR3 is TGTGCCTGGAATCTTTTAATGCCATCGACAGGGGGAATTCGCACAGATACGCAGTATTTT. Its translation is CAWNLLMPSTGGIRTDTQYF. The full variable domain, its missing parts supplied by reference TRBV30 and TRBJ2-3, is SQTIHQWPATLVQPVGSPLSLECTVEGTSNPNLYWYRQAAGRGLQLLFYSVGIGQISSEVPQNLSASRPQDRQFILSSKKLLLSDSGFYLCAWNLLMPSTGGIRTDTQYFGPGTRLTVL.

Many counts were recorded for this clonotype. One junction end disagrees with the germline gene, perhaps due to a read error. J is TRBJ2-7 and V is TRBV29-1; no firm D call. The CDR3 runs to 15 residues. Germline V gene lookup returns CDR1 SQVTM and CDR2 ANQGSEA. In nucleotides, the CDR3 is TGCAGCGTTGTGTTCGAGACCCTCCTTTCCTCCGAGCAGTACTTC. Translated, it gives CSVVFETLLSSEQYF.

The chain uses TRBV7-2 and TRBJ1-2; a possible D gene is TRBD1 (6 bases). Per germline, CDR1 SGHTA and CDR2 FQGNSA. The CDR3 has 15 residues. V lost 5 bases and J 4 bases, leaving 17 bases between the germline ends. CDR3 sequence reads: CASSPWTASGYGYTF. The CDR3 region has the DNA TGTGCCAGCAGCCCATGGACAGCCTCTGGCTATGGCTACACCTTC.

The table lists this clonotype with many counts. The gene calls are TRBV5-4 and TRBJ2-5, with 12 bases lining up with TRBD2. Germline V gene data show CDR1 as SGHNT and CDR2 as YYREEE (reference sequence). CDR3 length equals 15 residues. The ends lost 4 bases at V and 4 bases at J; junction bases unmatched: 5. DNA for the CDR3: TGTGCCAGCAGCCAGACTAGCGGGAGTACAGAGACCCAGTACTTC. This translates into CASSQTSGSTETQYF. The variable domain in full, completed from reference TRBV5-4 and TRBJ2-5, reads ETGVTQSPTHLIKTRGQQVTLRCSSQSGHNTVSWYQQALGQGPQFIFQYYREEENGRGNFPPRFSGLQFPNYSSELNVNALELDDSALYLCASSQTSGSTETQYFGPGTRLLVL.

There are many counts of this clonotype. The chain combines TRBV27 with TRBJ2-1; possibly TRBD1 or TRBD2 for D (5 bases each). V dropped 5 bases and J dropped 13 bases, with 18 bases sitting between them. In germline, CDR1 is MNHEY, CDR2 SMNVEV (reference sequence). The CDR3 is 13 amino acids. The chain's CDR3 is CASSPSGPRRQFF. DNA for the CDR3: TGTGCCAGCAGTCCTTCGGGACCCAGGAGACAGTTCTTC.

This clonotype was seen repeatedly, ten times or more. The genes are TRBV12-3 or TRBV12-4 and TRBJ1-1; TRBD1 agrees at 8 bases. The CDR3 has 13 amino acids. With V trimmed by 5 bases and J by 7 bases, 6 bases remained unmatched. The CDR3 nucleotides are TGTGCCAGCAGTCCCCAGGGGGCTCATGAAGCTTTCTTT. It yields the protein CASSPQGAHEAFF.

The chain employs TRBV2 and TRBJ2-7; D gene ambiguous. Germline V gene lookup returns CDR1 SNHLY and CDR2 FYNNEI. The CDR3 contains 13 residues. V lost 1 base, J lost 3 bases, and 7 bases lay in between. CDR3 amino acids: CASSEGGLYEQYF. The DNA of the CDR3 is TGTGCCAGCAGTGAAGGTGGCCTCTACGAGCAGTACTTC.

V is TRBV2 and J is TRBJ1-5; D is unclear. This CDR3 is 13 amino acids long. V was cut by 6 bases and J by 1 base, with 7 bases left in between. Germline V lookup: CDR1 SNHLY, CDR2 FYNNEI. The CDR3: CASSGGSNQPQHF. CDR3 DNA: TGTGCCAGCAGCGGTGGGAGCAATCAGCCCCAGCATTTT. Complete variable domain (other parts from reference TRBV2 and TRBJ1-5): EPEVTQTPSHQVTQMGQEVILRCVPISNHLYFYWYRQILGQKVEFLVSFYNNEISEKSEIFDDQFSVERPDGSNFTLKIRSTKLEDSAMYFCASSGGSNQPQHFGDGTRLSIL.

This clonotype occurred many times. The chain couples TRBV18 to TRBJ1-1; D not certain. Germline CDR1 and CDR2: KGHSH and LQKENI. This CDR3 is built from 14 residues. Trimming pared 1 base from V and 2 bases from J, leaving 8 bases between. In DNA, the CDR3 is TGTGCCAGCTCACCACGGCGGGATAACACTGAAGCTTTCTTT. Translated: CASSPRRDNTEAFF.

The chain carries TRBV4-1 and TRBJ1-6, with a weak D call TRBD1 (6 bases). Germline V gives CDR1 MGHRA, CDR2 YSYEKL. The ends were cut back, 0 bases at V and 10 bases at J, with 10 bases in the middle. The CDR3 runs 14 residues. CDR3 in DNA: TGCGCCAGCAGCCAAGATAGGGGGTTGTCACCCCTCCACTTT. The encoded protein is CASSQDRGLSPLHF.

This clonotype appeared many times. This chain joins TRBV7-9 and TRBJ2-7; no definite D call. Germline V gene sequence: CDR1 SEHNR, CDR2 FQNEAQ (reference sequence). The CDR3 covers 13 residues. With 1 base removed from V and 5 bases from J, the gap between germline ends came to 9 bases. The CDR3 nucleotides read TGTGCCAGCAGCTTAGACCCCACGGACGAGCAGTACTTC. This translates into CASSLDPTDEQYF.

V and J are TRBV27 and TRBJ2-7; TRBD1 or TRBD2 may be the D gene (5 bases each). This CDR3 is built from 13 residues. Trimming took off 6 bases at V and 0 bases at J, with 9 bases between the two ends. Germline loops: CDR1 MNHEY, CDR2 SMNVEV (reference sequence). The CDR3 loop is CASSPGTSYEQYF. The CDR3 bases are TGTGCCAGCAGCCCCGGGACCTCCTACGAGCAGTACTTC.

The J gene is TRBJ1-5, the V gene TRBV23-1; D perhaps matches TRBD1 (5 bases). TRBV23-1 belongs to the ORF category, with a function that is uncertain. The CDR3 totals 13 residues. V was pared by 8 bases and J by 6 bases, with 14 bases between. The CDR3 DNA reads TGCGCCAGCCGACGGACATACCTTCAGCCCCAGCATTTT. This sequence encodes CASRRTYLQPQHF.

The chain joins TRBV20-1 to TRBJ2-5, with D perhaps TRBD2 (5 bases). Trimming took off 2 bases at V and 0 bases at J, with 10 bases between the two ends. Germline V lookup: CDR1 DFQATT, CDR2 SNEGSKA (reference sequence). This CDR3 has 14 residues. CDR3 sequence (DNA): TGCAGTGCTAGAACGGGGTGGTACCAAGAGACCCAGTACTTC. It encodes CSARTGWYQETQYF.

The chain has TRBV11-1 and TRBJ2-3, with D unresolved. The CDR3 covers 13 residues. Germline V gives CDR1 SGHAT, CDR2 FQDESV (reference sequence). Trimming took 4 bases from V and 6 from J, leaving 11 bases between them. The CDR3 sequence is CASSWGRKDTQYF. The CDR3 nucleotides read TGTGCCAGCAGCTGGGGAAGAAAGGATACGCAGTATTTT.

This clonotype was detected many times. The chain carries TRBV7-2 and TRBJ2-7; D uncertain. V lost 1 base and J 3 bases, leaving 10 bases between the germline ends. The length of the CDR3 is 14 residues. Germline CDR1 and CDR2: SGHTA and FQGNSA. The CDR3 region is CASSLDGSIYEQYF. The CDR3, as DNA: TGTGCCAGCAGCTTAGATGGGTCGATCTACGAGCAGTACTTC. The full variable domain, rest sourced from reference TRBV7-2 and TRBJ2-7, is GAGVSQSPSNKVTEKGKDVELRCDPISGHTALYWYRQSLGQGLEFLIYFQGNSAPDKSGLPSDRFSAERTGGSVSTLTIQRTQQEDSAVYLCASSLDGSIYEQYFGPGTRLTVT.

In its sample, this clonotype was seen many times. The CDR3 here is CASSVRGRNTGELFF. Here the CDR3 DNA reads TGTGCCAGCAGCGTACGAGGGCGGAACACCGGGGAGCTGTTTTTT. This rearrangement joins TRBV9 to TRBJ2-2; D might be TRBD2 (5 bases). Germline-derived CDR1 and CDR2 are SGDLS and YYNGEE. Trimming left V 1 base short and J 1 base short, with 8 bases between. The CDR3 is made up of 15 amino acids.

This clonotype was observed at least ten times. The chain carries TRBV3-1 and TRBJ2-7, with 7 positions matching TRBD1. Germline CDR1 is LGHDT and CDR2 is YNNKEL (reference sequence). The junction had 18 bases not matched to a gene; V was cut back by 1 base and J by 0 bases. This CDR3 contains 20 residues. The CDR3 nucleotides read TGTGCCAGCAGCCAAGTATTGTTCGGCCTTAACAGGGGCCACTCCTACGAGCAGTACTTC. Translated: CASSQVLFGLNRGHSYEQYF.

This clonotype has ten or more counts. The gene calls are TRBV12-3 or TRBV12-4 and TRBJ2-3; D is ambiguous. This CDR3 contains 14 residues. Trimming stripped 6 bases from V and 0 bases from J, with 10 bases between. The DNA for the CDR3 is TGTGCCAGCAGGCTGGGAACTAGCACAGATACGCAGTATTTT. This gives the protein CASRLGTSTDTQYF.

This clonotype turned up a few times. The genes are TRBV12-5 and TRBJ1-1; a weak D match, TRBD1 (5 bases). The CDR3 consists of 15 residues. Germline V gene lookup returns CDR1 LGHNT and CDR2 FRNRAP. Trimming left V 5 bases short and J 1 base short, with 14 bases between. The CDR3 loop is CASGKGPPENTEAFF. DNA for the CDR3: TGTGCTAGTGGTAAGGGACCCCCGGAGAACACTGAAGCTTTCTTT.

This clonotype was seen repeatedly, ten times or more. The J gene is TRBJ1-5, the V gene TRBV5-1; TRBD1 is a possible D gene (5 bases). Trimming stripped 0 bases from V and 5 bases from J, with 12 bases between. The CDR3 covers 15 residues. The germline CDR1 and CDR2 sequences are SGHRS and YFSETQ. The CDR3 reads CASSLGVAGDQPQHF. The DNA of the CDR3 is TGCGCCAGCAGCTTGGGGGTGGCGGGGGATCAGCCCCAGCATTTT.

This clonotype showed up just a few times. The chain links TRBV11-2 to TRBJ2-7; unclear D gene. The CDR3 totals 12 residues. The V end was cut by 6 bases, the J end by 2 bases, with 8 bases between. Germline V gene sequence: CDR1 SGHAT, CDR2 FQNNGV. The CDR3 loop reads CASSILAYEQYF. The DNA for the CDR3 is TGTGCCAGCAGTATACTTGCCTACGAGCAGTACTTC.

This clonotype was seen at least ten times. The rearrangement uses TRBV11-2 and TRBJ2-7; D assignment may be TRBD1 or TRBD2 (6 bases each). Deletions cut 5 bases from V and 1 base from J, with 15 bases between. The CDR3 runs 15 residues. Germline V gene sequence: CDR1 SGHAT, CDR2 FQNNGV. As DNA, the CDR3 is TGTGCCAGCAGCGGAGGCCGGGGGCCTTCCTACGAGCAGTACTTC. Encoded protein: CASSGGRGPSYEQYF.

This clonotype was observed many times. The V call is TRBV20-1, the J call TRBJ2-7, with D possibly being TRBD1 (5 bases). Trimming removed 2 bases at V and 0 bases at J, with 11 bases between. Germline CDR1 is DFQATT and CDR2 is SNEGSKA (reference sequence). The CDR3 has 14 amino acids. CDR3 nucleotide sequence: TGCAGTGCTAGAAACAGGTCGTACTCCTACGAGCAGTACTTC. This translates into CSARNRSYSYEQYF.

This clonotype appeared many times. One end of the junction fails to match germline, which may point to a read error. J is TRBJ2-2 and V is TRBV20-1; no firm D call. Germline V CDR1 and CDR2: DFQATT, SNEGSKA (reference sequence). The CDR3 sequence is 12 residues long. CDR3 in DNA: TGCAGTGCGAGAGAAGGCACCGGGGAGCTGTTTTTT. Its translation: CSAREGTGELFF.

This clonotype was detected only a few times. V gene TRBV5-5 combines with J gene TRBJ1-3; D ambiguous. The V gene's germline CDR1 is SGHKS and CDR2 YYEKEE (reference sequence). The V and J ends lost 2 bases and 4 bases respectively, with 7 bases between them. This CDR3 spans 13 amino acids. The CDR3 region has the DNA TGTGCCAGCAGCTTTCTAGAGGGAAACACCATATATTTT. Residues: CASSFLEGNTIYF.